This T cell receptor beta chain stems from a study of control samples from healthy donors and cancer patients. CDR3 length: 14 residues. V was cut by 3 bases and J by 3 bases, with 12 bases left in between. From germline, CDR1 is KGHSH and CDR2 LQKENI. Profiling relied on immunoSEQ multiplex PCR, and the TCRdb table lists in-frame clones only, not all of them. The profile shows 110,000 to 150,000 clones, just under 95% of them singletons. This clone was counted once. J is TRBJ2-7 and V is TRBV18; maybe TRBD1 (6 bases). Sequencing was performed on PBMCs. The source of this sequence is a man between 60 and 75 years old with colorectal cancer. The CDR3 region is CASSPTSDSYEQYF. DNA of the CDR3: TGTGCCAGCTCACCCACCTCGGACAGCTACGAGCAGTACTTC.